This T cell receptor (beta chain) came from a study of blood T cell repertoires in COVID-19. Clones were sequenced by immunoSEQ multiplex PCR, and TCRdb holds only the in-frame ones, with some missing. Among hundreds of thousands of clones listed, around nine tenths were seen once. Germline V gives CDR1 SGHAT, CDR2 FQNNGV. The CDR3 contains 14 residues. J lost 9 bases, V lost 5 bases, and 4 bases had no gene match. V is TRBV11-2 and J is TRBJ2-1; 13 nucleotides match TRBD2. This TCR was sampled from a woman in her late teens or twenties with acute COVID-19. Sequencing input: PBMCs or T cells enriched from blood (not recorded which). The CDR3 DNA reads TGTGCCAGCAGCATGACTAGCGGGGGGATTGAGCAGTTCTTC. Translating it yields CASSMTSGGIEQFF.